This T cell receptor (beta chain) was recovered during a study of blood T cell repertoires in COVID-19. Here immunoSEQ multiplex PCR was the method, and the copy in TCRdb shows in-frame clones only, minus some. The repertoire holds some 51,000 clones, with less than 95% as singletons. The receptor was derived from a man aged 50-59 years with acute or convalescent COVID-19. Sequencing was performed on peripheral blood.

The CDR3 nucleotides are TGCGCCAGCAGCCAAGGGTTCTTTCCCTTGGGACAGGGGCGGGCCGGGGAGCTGTTTTTT. Its protein is CASSQGFFPLGQGRAGELFF. The chain carries TRBV4-1 and TRBJ2-2; the match to TRBD1 covers 10 bases. Germline V CDR1 and CDR2: MGHRA, YSYEKL. The CDR3 runs 20 residues. Unmatched junction bases numbered 17, after V lost 1 base and J lost 6 bases.